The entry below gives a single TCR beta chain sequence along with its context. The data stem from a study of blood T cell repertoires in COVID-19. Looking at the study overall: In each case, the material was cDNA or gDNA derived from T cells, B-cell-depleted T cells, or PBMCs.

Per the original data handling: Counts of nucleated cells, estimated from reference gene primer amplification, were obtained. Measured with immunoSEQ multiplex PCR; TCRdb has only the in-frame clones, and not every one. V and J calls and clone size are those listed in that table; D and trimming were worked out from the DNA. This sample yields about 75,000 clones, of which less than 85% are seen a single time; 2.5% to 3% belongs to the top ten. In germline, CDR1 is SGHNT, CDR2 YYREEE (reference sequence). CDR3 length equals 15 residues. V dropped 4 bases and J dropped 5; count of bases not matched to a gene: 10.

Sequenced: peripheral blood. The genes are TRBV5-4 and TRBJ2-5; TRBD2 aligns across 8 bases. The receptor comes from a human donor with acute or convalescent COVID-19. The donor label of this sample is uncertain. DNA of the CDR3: TGTGCCAGCAGCCCGGCGGGGGGACCTGGGGAGACCCAGTACTTC. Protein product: CASSPAGGPGETQYF. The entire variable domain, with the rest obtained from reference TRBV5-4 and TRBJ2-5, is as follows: ETGVTQSPTHLIKTRGQQVTLRCSSQSGHNTVSWYQQALGQGPQFIFQYYREEENGRGNFPPRFSGLQFPNYSSELNVNALELDDSALYLCASSPAGGPGETQYFGPGTRLLVL.